A single sample gave rise to the 28 T cell receptor beta chains below, sequenced in a study of blood T cell repertoires in COVID-19. TCRdb's copy holds only in-frame clones and misses some; the assay was immunoSEQ multiplex PCR. The sample includes more than 95,000 clones, 87% of them seen just once. The sample consisted of peripheral blood. Receptors were obtained from a man aged 50 to 59 with acute or convalescent COVID-19.

This clone was counted once. The rearrangement uses TRBV29-1 and TRBJ1-1; 8 bases agree with TRBD1. The junction had 7 bases not matched to a gene; V was cut back by 4 bases and J by 0 bases. The CDR3 is made up of 15 amino acids. Per germline, CDR1 SQVTM and CDR2 ANQGSEA. The CDR3 region has the DNA TGCAGCGTTGTTTTAACAGGGGGTCTGAACACTGAAGCTTTCTTT. This sequence encodes CSVVLTGGLNTEAFF.

This rearrangement joins TRBV5-1 to TRBJ1-4; D possibly corresponds to TRBD1 (5 bases). CDR1 is SGHRS, CDR2 YFSETQ, per germline. V was trimmed by 4 bases and J by 4 bases, leaving 11 bases between them. CDR3 size: 14 residues. CDR3 DNA sequence: TGCGCCAGCAGCGGGGCCGGGGGTAATGAAAAACTGTTTTTT. It translates to CASSGAGGNEKLFF.

This chain uses TRBV12-3 or TRBV12-4 with TRBJ1-6, with a tentative D call TRBD1 (6 bases). The CDR3 sequence is 13 residues long. Trimming cost V 5 bases and J 11 bases, with 13 bases left between them. The chain's CDR3 is CASSLRDIAPLHF. Written as DNA, the CDR3 is TGTGCCAGCAGTCTCCGGGACATAGCACCCCTCCACTTT.

This chain connects TRBV27 to TRBJ1-5; 8 bases match TRBD1. Germline V CDR1 and CDR2: MNHEY, SMNVEV (reference sequence). The V gene end was trimmed by 6 bases and the J gene end by 1 base; junction bases not matched to a gene: 5. The CDR3 extends over 15 amino acids. The CDR3 nucleotides read TGTGCCAGCAGCCTACAGGGGGGGAGCAATCAGCCCCAGCATTTT. This gives the protein CASSLQGGSNQPQHF.

The chain uses TRBV7-9 and TRBJ1-4; D unclear. The CDR3 is 15 residues long. The V gene's germline CDR1 is SEHNR and CDR2 FQNEAQ (reference sequence). The V end lost 1 base, the J end lost 0 bases, and 6 bases lay between the germline ends. CDR3 sequence (DNA): TGTGCCAGCAGCTTAGACTCTGCAACTAATGAAAAACTGTTTTTT. Its protein is CASSLDSATNEKLFF.

This clone was observed once. Different DNA sequences within this sample yield the same CDR3. The V gene is TRBV19, the J gene TRBJ2-3; 7 bases align to TRBD2. The CDR3 totals 15 residues. CDR1 LNHDA and CDR2 SQIVND come from the germline V gene (reference sequence). Trimming cost V 3 bases and J 2 bases; bases outside gene matches: 5. In nucleotides, the CDR3 is TGTGCCAGTAGTATGGGCGGGGGATCCACAGATACGCAGTATTTT. Encoded protein: CASSMGGGSTDTQYF. The entire variable domain, with the rest obtained from reference TRBV19 and TRBJ2-3, is as follows: DGGITQSPKYLFRKEGQNVTLSCEQNLNHDAMYWYRQDPGQGLRLIYYSQIVNDFQKGDIAEGYSVSREKKESFPLTVTSAQKNPTAFYLCASSMGGGSTDTQYFGPGTRLTVL.

The chain joins TRBV12-3 or TRBV12-4 to TRBJ2-7; D not resolved. The V and J ends lost 5 bases and 3 bases respectively, with 5 bases between them. CDR3 length: 11 residues. CDR3 in DNA: TGTGCCAGCAGTCCGGGCTACGAGCAGTACTTC. Amino acid sequence: CASSPGYEQYF.

This clone was detected a few times. The rearrangement joins TRBV28 to TRBJ2-5; the match to TRBD2 covers 10 bases. J gave up 2 bases and V 6 bases, and 9 bases lay outside the gene matches. The CDR3 totals 16 residues. Looked up from germline, CDR1 is MDHEN and CDR2 is SYDVKM. CDR3 nucleotides: TGTGCCAGCAGCCCCCCAGGACTAGCGGAACAAGAGACCCAGTACTTC. It encodes CASSPPGLAEQETQYF.

The rearrangement links TRBV7-9 to TRBJ1-6; tentatively, D is TRBD1 (6 bases). The CDR3 runs 12 residues. CDR1 and CDR2 from the germline V gene are SEHNR and FQNEAQ (reference sequence). The V and J ends lost 5 bases and 14 bases respectively, with 13 bases between them. Here the CDR3 reads CASSPDSLTLHF. The CDR3 bases are TGTGCCAGCAGCCCGGACAGCCTTACCCTCCACTTT.

The J gene is TRBJ1-1, the V gene TRBV7-9; no clear D. Germline V gives CDR1 SEHNR, CDR2 FQNEAQ (reference sequence). The CDR3 has 13 residues. The germline V and J ends were trimmed by 1 base and 3 bases, with 6 bases remaining between them. The CDR3 region is CASSLVRDTEAFF. The CDR3 DNA is TGTGCCAGCAGCTTAGTTCGCGACACTGAAGCTTTCTTT.

In DNA, the CDR3 is TGTGCCAGCAGTCCGGGACAGAGTTACACCGGGGAGCTGTTTTTT. Its translation: CASSPGQSYTGELFF. This sequence joins TRBV6-5 and TRBJ2-2, with TRBD1 matching over 7 bases. The CDR3 totals 15 residues. Per the germline V gene, CDR1 is MNHEY and CDR2 is SVGAGI. V lost 5 bases to trimming and J lost 3 bases; unmatched junction nucleotides: 6.

The rearrangement links TRBV28 to TRBJ1-1; 7 bases match TRBD1. CDR1 is MDHEN and CDR2 is SYDVKM in the germline V gene. The CDR3 contains 12 residues. V was clipped by 5 bases and J by 10 bases; unmatched bases: 7. The CDR3 protein is CASSLQQGRAFF. The CDR3 DNA reads as TGTGCCAGCAGTCTCCAACAGGGGCGAGCTTTCTTT.

At least ten counts were recorded for this clone. The chain links TRBV10-3 to TRBJ2-7; 11 bases map to TRBD1. V gave up 7 bases and J gave up 7 bases; unmatched junction bases: 9. Looked up from germline, CDR1 is ENHRY and CDR2 is SYGVKD. The CDR3 spans 14 residues. The CDR3 coding sequence is TGTGCCATCAAAAAAGGACAGGGGGCGGGAGAGCAGTACTTC. This sequence encodes CAIKKGQGAGEQYF.

This chain joins TRBV18 and TRBJ2-2; D is perhaps TRBD2 (6 bases). The germline V gene has CDR1 KGHSH and CDR2 LQKENI. Deletions cut 2 bases from V and 5 bases from J, with 12 bases between. This CDR3 is built from 15 residues. The CDR3 protein is CASSPWRAGTGELFF. The CDR3 region has the DNA TGTGCCAGCTCACCATGGAGGGCCGGGACCGGGGAGCTGTTTTTT.

The J gene is TRBJ2-1, the V gene TRBV5-1; D is perhaps TRBD1 (5 bases). The CDR3 is 12 residues long. CDR1 SGHRS and CDR2 YFSETQ come from the germline V gene. With 7 bases removed from V and 5 bases from J, the gap between germline ends came to 10 bases. CDR3 bases: TGCGCCAGCGGCGTGGGGCACAATGAGCAGTTCTTC. Encoded protein: CASGVGHNEQFF.

This clone was detected a few times. The rearrangement joins TRBV9 to TRBJ1-3; D may be TRBD1 (5 bases). The V end was cut by 0 bases, the J end by 3 bases, with 10 bases between. Germline values: CDR1 SGDLS, CDR2 YYNGEE. The CDR3 has 15 residues. CDR3 loop: CASSVGGRVGNTIYF. Here the CDR3 DNA reads TGTGCCAGCAGCGTAGGGGGCAGGGTTGGAAACACCATATATTTT.

The chain links TRBV24-1 to TRBJ2-1, with 7 bases matching TRBD2. CDR1 and CDR2 from the germline V gene are KGHDR and SFDVKD. The CDR3 is 16 amino acids. The J segment lost 7 bases and the V segment lost 5 bases, leaving 13 bases of the junction unmatched. The CDR3 protein is CATSVSTGGWWNEQFF. CDR3 DNA sequence: TGTGCCACCAGTGTCTCAACGGGAGGCTGGTGGAATGAGCAGTTCTTC.

CDR3 bases: TGTGCCAGCAGTTTTCACAGTAATCCGGGACTAAGTGAGCAGTTCTTC. Residues: CASSFHSNPGLSEQFF. The gene calls are TRBV27 and TRBJ2-1, with 7 bases that match TRBD2. V gave up 3 bases and J gave up 9 bases; unmatched junction bases: 14. The CDR3 is 16 amino acids. From germline, CDR1 is MNHEY and CDR2 SMNVEV (reference sequence).

The V call is TRBV7-9, the J call TRBJ2-2; 7 bases are shared with TRBD2. Germline lookup yields CDR1 SEHNR and CDR2 FQNEAQ (reference sequence). CDR3 length: 14 amino acids. The V gene end was trimmed by 3 bases and the J gene end by 3 bases; junction bases not matched to a gene: 1. In nucleotides, the CDR3 is TGTGCCAGCAGCTTGGCGGGGGACACCGGGGAGCTGTTTTTT. It translates to CASSLAGDTGELFF.

By share, this clone counts as medium-sized. The rearrangement links TRBV7-2 to TRBJ2-7; TRBD2 aligns across 7 bases. The CDR3 runs to 13 residues. Germline CDR1 reads SGHTA; CDR2 reads FQGNSA. J was trimmed by 2 bases and V by 2 bases; bases with no gene match: 0. The CDR3 reads CASSLLAAYEQYF. CDR3 DNA: TGTGCCAGCAGCTTACTAGCGGCCTACGAGCAGTACTTC.

The genes are TRBV10-3 and TRBJ2-1, with 9 bases matching TRBD2. The germline gives CDR1 ENHRY, CDR2 SYGVKD. The length of the CDR3 is 15 residues. V lost 1 base, J lost 8 bases, and 6 bases stayed unmatched. CDR3 protein: CAISELAGGPYEQFF. The DNA for the CDR3 is TGTGCCATCAGTGAGTTGGCGGGAGGGCCGTATGAGCAGTTCTTC.

The V and J genes are TRBV28 and TRBJ2-6, with 9 positions matching TRBD1. V was pared by 6 bases and J by 3 bases, with 9 bases of the junction left unmatched. Per the germline V gene, CDR1 is MDHEN and CDR2 is SYDVKM. The CDR3 spans 17 residues. The CDR3 spells CASSDGTGTGGANVLTF. The CDR3 region has the DNA TGTGCCAGCAGCGATGGGACAGGGACTGGTGGGGCCAACGTCCTGACTTTC.

The chain couples TRBV29-1 to TRBJ1-2; 11 bases match TRBD1. The CDR3 contains 12 residues. Germline CDR1 and CDR2: SQVTM and ANQGSEA. With 3 bases clipped from V and 13 bases from J, the junction kept 7 bases outside the gene matches. As DNA, the CDR3 is TGCAGCGTTGATTGGACAGGGGGCGGGGGCACCTTC. Amino acids: CSVDWTGGGGTF.

V gene TRBV30 combines with J gene TRBJ2-7; a weak D match, TRBD1 (6 bases). Germline-derived CDR1 and CDR2 are GTSNPN and SVGIG (reference sequence). The CDR3 length is 11 residues. V dropped 4 bases and J dropped 2 bases, with 6 bases sitting between them. CDR3 sequence reads: CAWKGAYEQYF. DNA of the CDR3: TGTGCCTGGAAGGGGGCCTACGAGCAGTACTTC.

The V call is TRBV6-5, the J call TRBJ2-1; D is undetermined. The CDR3 is made up of 12 amino acids. Per the germline V gene, CDR1 is MNHEY and CDR2 is SVGAGI. Trimming stripped 7 bases from V and 10 bases from J, with 14 bases between. The CDR3 loop is CASTTQSNEQFF. Written as DNA, the CDR3 is TGTGCCAGCACGACACAGAGTAACGAGCAGTTCTTC.

The V and J genes are TRBV19 and TRBJ2-3; 7 bases line up with TRBD2. Germline CDR1 and CDR2: LNHDA and SQIVND (reference sequence). V shed 5 bases, J shed 4 bases, and the junction held 9 bases outside the gene matches. The CDR3 spans 15 residues. CDR3 protein: CASSLGGSISDTQYF. CDR3 nucleotide sequence: TGTGCCAGTAGTCTGGGCGGGAGTATCTCAGATACGCAGTATTTT.

The chain joins TRBV20-1 to TRBJ1-5; D might be TRBD1 (5 bases). CDR1 and CDR2 from the germline V gene are DFQATT and SNEGSKA (reference sequence). This CDR3 spans 10 amino acids. The CDR3 loop reads CQGGDQPQHF. CDR3 coding DNA: TGCCAGGGCGGAGATCAGCCCCAGCATTTT.

This rearrangement joins TRBV11-2 to TRBJ2-1, with 7 bases identical to TRBD2. V gave up 7 bases and J gave up 4 bases; unmatched junction bases: 7. The germline V gene encodes CDR1 SGHAT and CDR2 FQNNGV. The CDR3 runs to 14 residues. The DNA of the CDR3 is TGTGCCAGCATTTCGGCTAGCGGATACAATGAGCAGTTCTTC. Translating gives CASISASGYNEQFF. The full variable domain, with the rest looked up from reference TRBV11-2 and TRBJ2-1, is EAGVAQSPRYKIIEKRQSVAFWCNPISGHATLYWYQQILGQGPKLLIQFQNNGVVDDSQLPKDRFSAERLKGVDSTLKIQPAKLEDSAVYLCASISASGYNEQFFGPGTRLTVL.